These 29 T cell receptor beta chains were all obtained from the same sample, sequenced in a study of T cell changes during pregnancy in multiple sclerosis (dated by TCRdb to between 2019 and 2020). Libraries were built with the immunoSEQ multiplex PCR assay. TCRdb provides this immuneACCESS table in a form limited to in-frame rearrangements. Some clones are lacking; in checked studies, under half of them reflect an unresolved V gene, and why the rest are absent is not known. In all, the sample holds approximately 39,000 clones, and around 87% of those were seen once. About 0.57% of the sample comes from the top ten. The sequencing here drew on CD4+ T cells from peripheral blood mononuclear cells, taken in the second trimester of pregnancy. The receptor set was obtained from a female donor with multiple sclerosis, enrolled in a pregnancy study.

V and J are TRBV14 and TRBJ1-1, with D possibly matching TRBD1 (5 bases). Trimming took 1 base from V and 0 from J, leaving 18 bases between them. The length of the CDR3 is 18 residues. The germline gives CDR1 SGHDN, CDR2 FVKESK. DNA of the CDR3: TGTGCCAGCAGCCAAGTTGGGGCAGGGACTTGGGTGAACACTGAAGCTTTCTTT. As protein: CASSQVGAGTWVNTEAFF.

CDR3 sequence (DNA): TGTGCCAGCAGTGAGGGGACAGGCCTTGTCTCTGGAAACACCATATATTTT. It yields the protein CASSEGTGLVSGNTIYF. The chain couples TRBV6-1 to TRBJ1-3, with TRBD1 matching 8 bases. The V segment lost 3 bases and the J segment 0 bases; nucleotides outside the gene matches: 7. CDR3 length: 17 residues. Germline-derived CDR1 and CDR2 are MNHNS and SASEGT.

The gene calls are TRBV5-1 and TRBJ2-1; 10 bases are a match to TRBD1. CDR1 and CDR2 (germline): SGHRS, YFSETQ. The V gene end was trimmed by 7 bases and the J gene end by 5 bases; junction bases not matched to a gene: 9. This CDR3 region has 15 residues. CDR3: CASGSRTGGDNEQFF. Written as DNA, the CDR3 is TGCGCCAGCGGGTCGCGGACAGGGGGGGACAATGAGCAGTTCTTC.

CDR3 in DNA: TGCAGCGTTGCCCCCCGACTAGCGGTTTACAAAGAGACCCAGTACTTC. Protein: CSVAPRLAVYKETQYF. V is TRBV29-1 and J is TRBJ2-5; TRBD2 matches 9 bases. Trimming at V came to 4 bases and at J to 3 bases, leaving 12 bases not matched to a gene. CDR1 and CDR2 from the germline V gene are SQVTM and ANQGSEA. This CDR3 has 16 amino acids.

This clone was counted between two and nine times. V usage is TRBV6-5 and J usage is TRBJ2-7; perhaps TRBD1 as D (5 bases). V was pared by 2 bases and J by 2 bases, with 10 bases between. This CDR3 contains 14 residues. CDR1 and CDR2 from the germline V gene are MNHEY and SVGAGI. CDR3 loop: CASSYGPGPYEQYF. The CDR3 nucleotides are TGTGCCAGCAGTTACGGGCCAGGGCCCTACGAGCAGTACTTC.

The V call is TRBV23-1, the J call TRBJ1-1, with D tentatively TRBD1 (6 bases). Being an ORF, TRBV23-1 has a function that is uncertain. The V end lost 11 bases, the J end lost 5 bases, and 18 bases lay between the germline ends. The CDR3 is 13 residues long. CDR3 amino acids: CADGGGAWTEAFF. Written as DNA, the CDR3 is TGCGCCGACGGCGGGGGCGCGTGGACTGAAGCTTTCTTT.

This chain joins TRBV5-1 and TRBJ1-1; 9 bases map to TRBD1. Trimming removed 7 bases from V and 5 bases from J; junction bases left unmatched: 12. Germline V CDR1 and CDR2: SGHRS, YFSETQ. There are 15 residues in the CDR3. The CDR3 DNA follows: TGCGCCAGCTCCGGGACAGGGAAGGTTGGTACTGAAGCTTTCTTT. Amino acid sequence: CASSGTGKVGTEAFF.

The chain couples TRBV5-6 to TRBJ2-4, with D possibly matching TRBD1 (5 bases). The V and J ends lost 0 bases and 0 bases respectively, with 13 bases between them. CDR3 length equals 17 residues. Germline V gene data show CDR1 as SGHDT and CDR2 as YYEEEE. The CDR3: CASSLAVGAPAKNIQYF. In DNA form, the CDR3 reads TGTGCCAGCAGCTTGGCCGTAGGGGCCCCAGCCAAAAACATTCAGTACTTC.

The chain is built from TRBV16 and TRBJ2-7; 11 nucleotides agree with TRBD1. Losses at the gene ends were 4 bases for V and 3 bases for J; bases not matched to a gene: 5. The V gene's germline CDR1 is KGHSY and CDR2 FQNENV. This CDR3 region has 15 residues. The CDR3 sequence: CASSRPGQGVYEQYF. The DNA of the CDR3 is TGTGCCAGCAGCCGGCCGGGACAGGGGGTCTACGAGCAGTACTTC.

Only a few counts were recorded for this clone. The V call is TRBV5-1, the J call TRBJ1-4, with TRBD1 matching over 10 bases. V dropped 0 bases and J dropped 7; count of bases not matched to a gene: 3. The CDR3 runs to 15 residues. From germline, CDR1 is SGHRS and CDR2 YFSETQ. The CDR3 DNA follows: TGCGCCAGCAGCTTGGTGGGGACAGGGGTTGAAAAACTGTTTTTT. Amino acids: CASSLVGTGVEKLFF.

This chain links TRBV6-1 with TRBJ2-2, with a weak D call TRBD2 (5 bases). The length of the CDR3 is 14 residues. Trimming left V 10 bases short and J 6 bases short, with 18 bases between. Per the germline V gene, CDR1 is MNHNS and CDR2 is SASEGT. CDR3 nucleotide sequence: TGTGCCAACTTCCCCTCCGTAGCGCCCGGGGAGCTGTTTTTT. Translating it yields CANFPSVAPGELFF.

The CDR3 loop reads CAVSDRAYEQYF. DNA of the CDR3: TGTGCCGTCAGCGACAGGGCCTACGAGCAGTACTTC. This rearrangement joins TRBV2 to TRBJ2-7; 7 nucleotides align to TRBD1. Germline CDR1 and CDR2: SNHLY and FYNNEI. V gave up 11 bases and J gave up 2 bases; unmatched junction bases: 6. The CDR3 spans 12 residues.

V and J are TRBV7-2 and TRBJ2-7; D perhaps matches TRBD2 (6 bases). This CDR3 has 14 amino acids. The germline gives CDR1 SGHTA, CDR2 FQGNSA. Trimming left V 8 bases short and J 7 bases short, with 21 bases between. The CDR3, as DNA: TGTGCCAGCCGGATGGGCTCCCCGCGGGAAGAGCAGTACTTC. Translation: CASRMGSPREEQYF.

In DNA form, the CDR3 reads TGTGCCAGCAGCCCGGGAGGCCCATACAATGAGCAGTTCTTC. Encoded protein: CASSPGGPYNEQFF. The gene calls are TRBV11-3 and TRBJ2-1; 7 bases are a match to TRBD2. Unmatched junction bases numbered 5, after V lost 5 bases and J lost 4 bases. The length of the CDR3 is 14 residues. Germline CDR1 and CDR2: SGHNT and YENEEA.

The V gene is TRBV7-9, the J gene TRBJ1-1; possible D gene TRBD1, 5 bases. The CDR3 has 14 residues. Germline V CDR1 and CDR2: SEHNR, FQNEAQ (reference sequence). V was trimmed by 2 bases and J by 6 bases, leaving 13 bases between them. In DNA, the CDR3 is TGTGCCAGCAGCTTAACCGGACATGACCCTGAAGCTTTCTTT. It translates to CASSLTGHDPEAFF.

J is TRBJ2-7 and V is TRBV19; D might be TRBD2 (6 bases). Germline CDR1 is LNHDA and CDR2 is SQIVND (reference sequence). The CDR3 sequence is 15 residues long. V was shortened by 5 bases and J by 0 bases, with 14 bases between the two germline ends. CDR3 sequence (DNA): TGTGCCAGTAGTCGGAGCGGGTTAAGCTCCTACGAGCAGTACTTC. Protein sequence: CASSRSGLSSYEQYF.

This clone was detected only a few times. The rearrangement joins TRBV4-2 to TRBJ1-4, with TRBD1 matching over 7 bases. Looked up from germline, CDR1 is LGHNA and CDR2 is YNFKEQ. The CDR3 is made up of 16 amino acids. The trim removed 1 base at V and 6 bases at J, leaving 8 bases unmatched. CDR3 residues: CASSQAGTVRDEKLFF. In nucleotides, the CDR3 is TGTGCCAGCAGCCAAGCCGGGACAGTAAGAGATGAAAAACTGTTTTTT.

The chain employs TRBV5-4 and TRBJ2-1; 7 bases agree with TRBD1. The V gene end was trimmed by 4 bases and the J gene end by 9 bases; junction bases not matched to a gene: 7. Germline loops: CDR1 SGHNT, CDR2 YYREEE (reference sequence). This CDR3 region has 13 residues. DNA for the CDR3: TGTGCCAGCAGCGACGGGACAGAGGGTGAGCAGTTCTTC. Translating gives CASSDGTEGEQFF.

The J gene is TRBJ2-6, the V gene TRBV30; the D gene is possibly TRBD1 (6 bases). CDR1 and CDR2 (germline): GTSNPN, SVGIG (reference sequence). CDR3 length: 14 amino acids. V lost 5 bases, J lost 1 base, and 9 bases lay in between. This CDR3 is CAWGRGSGANVLTF. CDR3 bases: TGTGCCTGGGGAAGGGGGTCTGGGGCCAACGTCCTGACTTTC.

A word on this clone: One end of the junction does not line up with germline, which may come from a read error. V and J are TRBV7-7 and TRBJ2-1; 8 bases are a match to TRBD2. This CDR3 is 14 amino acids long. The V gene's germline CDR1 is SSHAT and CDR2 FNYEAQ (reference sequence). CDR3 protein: CASSSGLAHNEQFF. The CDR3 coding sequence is TGTGCTAGCAGTTCCGGACTAGCCCACAATGAGCAGTTCTTC.

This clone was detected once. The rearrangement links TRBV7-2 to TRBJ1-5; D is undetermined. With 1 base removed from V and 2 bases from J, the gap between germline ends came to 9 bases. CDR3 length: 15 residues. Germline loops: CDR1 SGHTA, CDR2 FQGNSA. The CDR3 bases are TGTGCCAGCAGCTTAGGAGGGATTGGCAATCAGCCCCAGCATTTT. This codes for CASSLGGIGNQPQHF.

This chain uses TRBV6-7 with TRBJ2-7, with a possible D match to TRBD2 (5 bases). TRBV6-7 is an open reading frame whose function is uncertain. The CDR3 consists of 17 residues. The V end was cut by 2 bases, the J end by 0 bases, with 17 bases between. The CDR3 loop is CASSYNSGFSVSYEQYF. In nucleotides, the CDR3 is TGTGCCAGCAGTTACAACTCGGGGTTTAGCGTCTCCTACGAGCAGTACTTC.

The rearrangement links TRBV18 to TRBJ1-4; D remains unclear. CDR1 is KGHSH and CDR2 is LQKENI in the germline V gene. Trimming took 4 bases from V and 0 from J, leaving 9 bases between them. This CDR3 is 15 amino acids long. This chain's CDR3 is CASSLDKATNEKLFF. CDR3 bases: TGTGCCAGCTCACTAGACAAAGCAACTAATGAAAAACTGTTTTTT.

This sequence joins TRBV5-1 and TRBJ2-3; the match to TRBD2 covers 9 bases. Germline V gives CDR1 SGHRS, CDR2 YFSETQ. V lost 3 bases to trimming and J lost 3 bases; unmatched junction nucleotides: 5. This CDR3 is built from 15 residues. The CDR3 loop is CASSSGTSSTDTQYF. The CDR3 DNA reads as TGCGCCAGCAGCTCCGGGACTAGCAGTACAGATACGCAGTATTTT.

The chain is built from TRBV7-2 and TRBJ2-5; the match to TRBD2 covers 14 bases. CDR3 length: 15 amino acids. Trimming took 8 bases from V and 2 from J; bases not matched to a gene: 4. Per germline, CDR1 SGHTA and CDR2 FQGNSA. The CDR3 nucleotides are TGTGCCAGCGGGACTAGCGGGAGCAGTCAAGAGACCCAGTACTTC. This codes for CASGTSGSSQETQYF.

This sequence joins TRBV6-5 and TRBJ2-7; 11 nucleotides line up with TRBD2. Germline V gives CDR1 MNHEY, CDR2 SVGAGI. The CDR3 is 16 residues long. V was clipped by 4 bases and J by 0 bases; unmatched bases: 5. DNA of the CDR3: TGTGCCAGCAGTTCCCTAGCGGGGGGTTCCTCCTACGAGCAGTACTTC. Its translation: CASSSLAGGSSYEQYF.

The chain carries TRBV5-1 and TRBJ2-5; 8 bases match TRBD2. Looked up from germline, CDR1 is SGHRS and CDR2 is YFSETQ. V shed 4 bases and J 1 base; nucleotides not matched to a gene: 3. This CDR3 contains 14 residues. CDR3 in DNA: TGCGCCAGCAGCAAGACTAGCGTCCAAGAGACCCAGTACTTC. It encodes CASSKTSVQETQYF.

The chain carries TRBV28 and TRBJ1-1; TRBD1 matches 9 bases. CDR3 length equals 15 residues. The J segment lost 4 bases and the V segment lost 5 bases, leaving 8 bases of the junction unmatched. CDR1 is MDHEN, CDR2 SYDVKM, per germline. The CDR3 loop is CASSRPQGQGTEAFF. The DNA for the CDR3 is TGTGCCAGCAGTCGACCACAGGGACAGGGCACTGAAGCTTTCTTT.

The CDR3 DNA reads as TGTGCCAGCAGCTTAGAGTCTAGCGGGAGCATTGAGCAGTTCTTC. The encoded protein is CASSLESSGSIEQFF. The rearrangement joins TRBV7-2 to TRBJ2-1, with TRBD2 matching over 10 bases. Germline V CDR1 and CDR2: SGHTA, FQGNSA. The CDR3 loop spans 15 amino acids. V was clipped by 1 base and J by 9 bases; unmatched bases: 6.